The rows below give T cell receptor beta chains drawn from one sample of a study of blood T cells in healthy people across ages. MiXCR, applied by TCRdb to the 5' RACE reads, yields one record per CDR3 protein. The profile shows over 500,000 distinct CDR3 sequences, approximately 52% of them singletons. Sample: blood. The receptors were sampled from a woman older than 75 in good health. CDR3s include the opening cysteine and the closing phenylalanine or tryptophan. D genes are given only for firm matches. Clone size is not always given. Where it is, it says once, few, many or a class for expanded clones.

>TRBJ2-5|many|TRBV5-1|-
CASSPAGDRVETQYF
TGCGCCAGCAGCCCTGCAGGAGATAGGGTAGAGACCCAGTACTTC
>TRBJ2-1|few|TRBV7-2|TRBD1
CASSLSRGPWDEQFF
TGTGCCAGCAGCTTATCTAGGGGGCCTTGGGATGAGCAGTTCTTC
>TRBJ2-5|many|TRBV3-1|-
CASSQESRSQETQYF
TGTGCCAGCAGCCAAGAATCTCGCAGCCAAGAGACCCAGTACTTC
>TRBJ2-7|-|TRBV30|-
CAWTGASYEQYF
TGTGCCTGGACTGGGGCCTCCTACGAGCAGTACTTC
>TRBJ2-7|many|TRBV7-9|-
CASSFKGIYEQYF
TGTGCCAGCAGCTTCAAAGGGATTTACGAGCAGTACTTC
>TRBJ2-1|-|TRBV6-4|TRBD2
CASSDSGGANNEQFF
TGTGCCAGCAGTGACAGCGGGGGGGCCAACAATGAGCAGTTCTTC
>TRBJ2-7|many|TRBV6-1|-
CARTGYYYEQYF
TGTGCCAGAACTGGATACTACTACGAGCAGTACTTC
>TRBJ1-6|few|TRBV15|TRBD1
CATRSQGVYNSPLHF
TGTGCCACCAGGTCGCAGGGGGTATATAATTCACCCCTCCACTTT
>TRBJ2-3|-|TRBV15|TRBD2
CATRLAGPDTQYF
TGTGCCACCAGATTAGCGGGGCCAGATACGCAGTATTTT
>TRBJ2-7|many|TRBV12-3/TRBV12-4|-
CASSSAGQRISSYEQYF
TGTGCCAGCAGTTCTGCGGGACAGAGGATTAGCTCCTACGAGCAGTACTTC
>TRBJ2-3|few|TRBV7-2|-
CASSPSTDMQYF
TGTGCCAGCAGCCCCAGCACAGATATGCAGTATTTT
>TRBJ2-7|-|TRBV18|TRBD1
CASSGDRGSYEQYF
TGTGCCAGCTCAGGGGACAGGGGGTCCTACGAGCAGTACTTC
>TRBJ2-2|few|TRBV20-1|-
CSASDSPGELFF
TGCAGTGCTAGTGACAGCCCCGGGGAGCTGTTTTTT
>TRBJ2-1|-|TRBV29-1|-
CSVLRQASSYNEQFF
TGCAGCGTTCTGAGACAGGCCAGCTCCTACAATGAGCAGTTCTTC
>TRBJ2-1|many|TRBV20-1|-
CSGGQNSYNEQFF
TGCAGTGGCGGACAGAACTCCTACAATGAGCAGTTCTTC
>TRBJ2-1|few|TRBV3-1|-
CASSQESRTNNEQFF
TGTGCCAGCAGCCAAGAAAGCAGGACAAACAATGAGCAGTTCTTC
>TRBJ2-3|-|TRBV5-1|-
CASSRLPSTDTQYF
TGCGCCAGCAGCCGTCTACCTAGCACAGATACGCAGTATTTT
>TRBJ2-5|-|TRBV4-1|-
CASSQGAGLVNEQYF
TGCGCCAGCAGCCAAGGTGCGGGTTTGGTTAATGAGCAGTACTTC
>TRBJ2-1|-|TRBV20-1|-
CSAMGGSYDEQFF
TGCAGTGCTATGGGGGGCTCCTACGATGAGCAGTTCTTC
>TRBJ2-1|-|TRBV7-2|-
CASSPIAREQFF
TGTGCCAGCAGCCCGATAGCTCGGGAGCAGTTCTTC
>TRBJ2-3|many|TRBV12-3/TRBV12-4|-
CASSRGSTDTQYF
TGTGCCAGCAGCCGAGGGAGCACAGATACGCAGTATTTT
>TRBJ2-7|-|TRBV5-1|-
CASSLWTAGQILYEQYF
TGCGCCAGCAGCCTGTGGACTGCAGGACAGATACTCTACGAGCAGTACTTC
>TRBJ2-4|few|TRBV12-3/TRBV12-4|-
CASSLAGRAKNIQYF
TGTGCCAGCAGTCTGGCGGGCAGAGCCAAAAACATTCAGTACTTC
>TRBJ2-1|-|TRBV10-3|-
CAISGQVYNEQFF
TGTGCCATCAGTGGTCAGGTCTACAATGAGCAGTTCTTC
>TRBJ2-5|many|TRBV5-1|-
CASQVVGEETQYF
TGCGCCAGCCAAGTGGTCGGAGAAGAGACCCAGTACTTC
>TRBJ2-5|-|TRBV5-1|-
CASSSGRVEETQYF
TGCGCCAGCAGTTCAGGTCGGGTTGAAGAGACCCAGTACTTC
>TRBJ1-4|few|TRBV7-2|TRBD1
CASSLGGQTKGVFF
TGTGCCAGCAGCTTGGGGGGACAGACCAAAGGGGTGTTTTTT
>TRBJ1-1|once|TRBV7-2|-
CASSLVCRAFF
TGTGCCAGCAGCTTAGTGTGTAGGGCTTTCTTT
>TRBJ2-1|-|TRBV10-1|TRBD2
CASSDGGRYNEQFF
TGCGCCAGCAGTGACGGGGGGAGGTACAATGAGCAGTTCTTC
>TRBJ1-2|few|TRBV29-1|TRBD1
CSVEPTAGTGGYTF
TGCAGCGTTGAGCCTACTGCCGGGACAGGGGGCTACACCTTC
>TRBJ2-5|-|TRBV6-5|TRBD2
CASGGLAETQYF
TGTGCCAGCGGGGGACTAGCGGAGACCCAGTACTTC
>TRBJ2-7|many|TRBV5-1|-
CASSFGAANSYEQYF
TGCGCCAGCAGCTTCGGCGCGGCTAACTCCTACGAGCAGTACTTC
>TRBJ1-2|-|TRBV7-2|-
CASSSDRTNYGYTF
TGTGCCAGCAGCAGCGACAGGACTAACTATGGCTACACCTTC
>TRBJ2-3|-|TRBV6-1|-
CASSEFGLHTDTQYF
TGTGCCAGCAGTGAGTTTGGGCTACACACAGATACGCAGTATTTT
>TRBJ2-3|-|TRBV5-1|-
CASSTVTLADTQYF
TGCGCCAGCAGCACCGTTACATTGGCAGATACGCAGTATTTT
>TRBJ2-2|-|TRBV3-1|TRBD2
CASSRLGGVHTGELFF
TGTGCCAGCAGTCGACTGGGGGGGGTCCACACCGGGGAGCTGTTTTTT
>TRBJ1-4|-|TRBV27|-
CASSPSWATNEKLFF
TGTGCCAGCAGTCCCTCATGGGCAACTAATGAAAAACTGTTTTTT
>TRBJ2-1|-|TRBV4-2|TRBD2
CASSQAGGTGDNEQFF
TGTGCCAGCAGCCAGGCGGGAGGAACGGGGGACAATGAGCAGTTCTTC
>TRBJ2-5|many|TRBV3-1|-
CASSQESSERASQETQYF
TGTGCCAGCAGCCAAGAAAGCTCGGAGCGGGCGTCTCAAGAGACCCAGTACTTC
>TRBJ2-3|few|TRBV2|-
CASRWGGIKDTQYF
TGTGCCAGCAGGTGGGGGGGCATAAAGGATACGCAGTATTTT
>TRBJ2-1|-|TRBV29-1|TRBD2
CSAGLAGNEQFF
TGCAGCGCGGGACTAGCGGGAAATGAGCAGTTCTTC
>TRBJ2-1|-|TRBV7-3|-
CASSLTPGIGGNEQFF
TGTGCCAGCAGCTTAACCCCTGGAATAGGGGGAAATGAGCAGTTCTTC
>TRBJ1-5|-|TRBV12-3/TRBV12-4|TRBD1
CASSSRDSANQPQHF
TGTGCCAGCAGTTCCCGGGACAGTGCCAATCAGCCCCAGCATTTT
>TRBJ2-3|-|TRBV20-1|-
CSAAPREPSTETQYF
TGCAGTGCTGCCCCCCGGGAACCTAGCACAGAGACGCAGTATTTT
>TRBJ2-5|few|TRBV20-1|-
CSARAMKRPQETQYF
TGCAGTGCGCGGGCCATGAAAAGGCCCCAAGAGACCCAGTACTTC